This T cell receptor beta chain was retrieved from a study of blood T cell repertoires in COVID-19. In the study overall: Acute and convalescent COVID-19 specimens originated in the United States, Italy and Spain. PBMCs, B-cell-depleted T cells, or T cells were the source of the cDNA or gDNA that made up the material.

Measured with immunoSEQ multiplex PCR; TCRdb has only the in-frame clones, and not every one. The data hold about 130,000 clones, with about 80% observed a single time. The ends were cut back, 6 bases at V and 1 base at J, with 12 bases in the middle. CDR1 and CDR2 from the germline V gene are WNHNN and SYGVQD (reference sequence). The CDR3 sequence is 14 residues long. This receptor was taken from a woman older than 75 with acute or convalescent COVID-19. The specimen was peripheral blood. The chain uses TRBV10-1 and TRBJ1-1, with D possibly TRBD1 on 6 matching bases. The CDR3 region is CASSTGSPNTEAFF. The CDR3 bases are TGCGCCAGCAGCACAGGGTCCCCGAACACTGAAGCTTTCTTT.